One sample yielded the 7 T cell receptor beta chains listed below, sequenced in a study of blood T cell repertoires in COVID-19. Profiling relied on immunoSEQ multiplex PCR, and the TCRdb table lists in-frame clones only, not all of them. The sample contains fewer than 700,000 clones, around nine tenths of which appear only once. The sequenced material came from peripheral blood. The receptors were sampled from a woman between 45 and 60 years old with COVID-19, enrolled during active disease.

On this clone itself: The sample holds other DNA sequences that translate to the same CDR3. J is TRBJ1-6 and V is TRBV5-1, with a tentative D call TRBD1 (5 bases). This CDR3 is built from 14 residues. Germline V gene lookup returns CDR1 SGHRS and CDR2 YFSETQ. Deletions cut 0 bases from V and 5 bases from J, with 6 bases between. The CDR3 DNA is TGCGCCAGCAGCTTGGACAGGAATAATTCACCCCTCCACTTT. This gives the protein CASSLDRNNSPLHF.

The V and J genes are TRBV9 and TRBJ2-2; D remains unclear. CDR1 and CDR2 (germline): SGDLS, YYNGEE. The ends were cut back, 3 bases at V and 5 bases at J, with 20 bases in the middle. The CDR3 has 17 residues. The CDR3 loop is CASSDPSLGGGTGELFF. CDR3 nucleotide sequence: TGTGCCAGCAGCGACCCGTCCCTCGGCGGTGGGACCGGGGAGCTGTTTTTT.

This sequence joins TRBV29-1 and TRBJ2-2, with D tentatively TRBD1 (6 bases). CDR3 length equals 13 residues. Trimming cost V 4 bases and J 2 bases, with 8 bases left between them. Germline CDR1 is SQVTM and CDR2 is ANQGSEA. In DNA, the CDR3 is TGCAGCGTTGGGACAGTTAACACCGGGGAGCTGTTTTTT. This sequence encodes CSVGTVNTGELFF.

The V call is TRBV9, the J call TRBJ2-2; maybe TRBD2 (5 bases). Germline V gives CDR1 SGDLS, CDR2 YYNGEE. V was cut by 4 bases and J by 0 bases, with 16 bases left in between. This CDR3 spans 17 amino acids. CDR3 region: CASSPSIGRANTGELFF. The CDR3 DNA sequence: TGTGCCAGCAGCCCCTCGATAGGGAGAGCGAACACCGGGGAGCTGTTTTTT.

The gene calls are TRBV24-1 and TRBJ1-4; no firm D call. The CDR3 runs to 14 residues. CDR1 and CDR2 from the germline V gene are KGHDR and SFDVKD. Trimming took 7 bases from V and 2 from J, leaving 10 bases between them. CDR3 DNA: TGTGCCACCAGGGCCCCGTCGACTAATGAAAAACTGTTTTTT. Translation: CATRAPSTNEKLFF.

The CDR3 is CASSQDPAGEQFF. The CDR3 DNA follows: TGTGCCAGCAGCCAAGACCCCGCAGGTGAGCAGTTCTTC. This chain connects TRBV4-2 to TRBJ2-1; the D is unclear. The germline V gene has CDR1 LGHNA and CDR2 YNFKEQ. Trimming stripped 0 bases from V and 9 bases from J, with 9 bases between. This CDR3 region has 13 residues.

The chain recombines TRBV29-1 with TRBJ1-5; D is ambiguous. Germline V gene sequence: CDR1 SQVTM, CDR2 ANQGSEA. Trimming took off 8 bases at V and 3 bases at J, with 11 bases between the two ends. This CDR3 region has 12 residues. This CDR3 is CSWASSNQPQHF. For the CDR3, the DNA is TGCAGCTGGGCCAGTTCCAATCAGCCCCAGCATTTT.